The source of this TCR beta chain is a study of graft-versus-host responses after intestinal transplantation. The table came from immunoSEQ multiplex PCR; TCRdb's copy has only in-frame clones and leaves some out. The table has some 14,000 clones, 55% to 75% seen once. Tissue from the graft was processed to free its intraepithelial and lamina propria lymphocytes. The V end was cut by 4 bases, the J end by 0 bases, with 9 bases between. The length of the CDR3 is 15 residues. Germline CDR1 is LNHDA and CDR2 is SQIVND (reference sequence). This sequence joins TRBV19 and TRBJ2-2, with D tentatively TRBD2 (6 bases). The input for sequencing was ileum tissue, taken 700 to 800 days after intestinal transplantation. This TCR came from a human patient who received an intestinal transplant, so some T cells may come from the graft donor. The CDR3 spells CASSKAGSNTGELFF. DNA for the CDR3: TGTGCCAGTAGTAAGGCGGGATCGAACACCGGGGAGCTGTTTTTT. Looking up the rest from reference TRBV19 and TRBJ2-2 gives the full variable domain: DGGITQSPKYLFRKEGQNVTLSCEQNLNHDAMYWYRQDPGQGLRLIYYSQIVNDFQKGDIAEGYSVSREKKESFPLTVTSAQKNPTAFYLCASSKAGSNTGELFFGEGSRLTVL.